The entry that follows covers one T cell receptor beta chain sequence. Antigen: not known. Evenly divided among several immunoSEQ plates was the genomic DNA of each subset. In the authors' methods: Junction-only immunoSEQ sequences carried no quality scores, so filtering differed. The table came from immunoSEQ multiplex PCR; TCRdb's copy has only in-frame clones and leaves some out. V and J calls and clone size are as listed in that table; D and trimming were resolved from the DNA. The sample yields 2 million to 2.5 million clones, 80% to 95% seen once. The data were obtained in a study of shared clonotypes between healthy human individuals. Study overall: Per donor, CD8 memory used one plate, CD8 naive used two, CD4 memory used three and CD4 naive used three.

General study findings and limits: Sequencing depth was expected to influence donor clonotype sharing.

Input material: naive CD4+ T cells from PBMCs. The subset here: CD45RA+ positively selected. The source is a man aged 18 to 30 in good health. Some clones in this sample may be carry-over from other donors' samples.

CDR3 DNA: TGTGCCAGCAGGACACAGGGTGGTGGGAACACTGAAGCTTTCTTT. It is translated as CASRTQGGGNTEAFF. The V call is TRBV28, the J call TRBJ1-1, with D perhaps TRBD1 (6 bases). Germline assignment: CDR1 MDHEN and CDR2 SYDVKM. This CDR3 is 15 amino acids long. V was trimmed by 6 bases and J by 1 base, leaving 15 bases between them.